These 15 T cell receptor beta chains were sequenced from one sample in a study of PD-1 blockade in classical Hodgkin lymphoma. Described time point: cycle 4 day 1 (C4D1), after 5 to 7 weeks of nivolumab. Every patient had relapsed following autologous stem cell transplantation, and cohorts differed in brentuximab vedotin exposure. Using immunoSEQ multiplex PCR, the repertoire was profiled, and TCRdb retains in-frame clones only, with some absent. The table includes some 110,000 clones, approximately 89% detected once. Specimen: peripheral blood mononuclear cells (PBMCs), collected before the fourth cycle of nivolumab. Receptor source: a human donor with classical Hodgkin lymphoma.

About this clone itself: At the DNA level, this CDR3 is encoded by other sequences in the same sample as well. CDR3 DNA sequence: TGCGCCAGCAGCCCGACAGGGCAGGCCTACGAGCAGTACTTC. Its protein is CASSPTGQAYEQYF. The chain joins TRBV5-1 to TRBJ2-7; TRBD1 agrees at 7 bases. The J segment lost 2 bases and the V segment lost 4 bases, leaving 6 bases of the junction unmatched. Germline-derived CDR1 and CDR2 are SGHRS and YFSETQ. The CDR3 is 14 residues long.

This chain joins TRBV4-2 and TRBJ2-3; D may be TRBD1 or TRBD2 (5 bases each). Trimming removed 0 bases from V and 0 bases from J, with 13 bases in between. Looked up from germline, CDR1 is LGHNA and CDR2 is YNFKEQ. This CDR3 contains 17 residues. This CDR3 reads CASSQDGGRRSTDTQYF. The CDR3 bases are TGTGCCAGCAGCCAAGATGGGGGACGCCGAAGCACAGATACGCAGTATTTT.

V gene TRBV7-2 combines with J gene TRBJ1-4; possibly TRBD1 for D (5 bases). The germline CDR1 and CDR2 sequences are SGHTA and FQGNSA. CDR3 length: 17 residues. Trimming removed 0 bases from V and 0 bases from J, with 11 bases in between. Written as DNA, the CDR3 is TGTGCCAGCAGCTTAGCCGGGGGATTTGCAACTAATGAAAAACTGTTTTTT. This codes for CASSLAGGFATNEKLFF.

The gene calls are TRBV28 and TRBJ1-5, with D possibly being TRBD1 (6 bases). V was trimmed by 2 bases and J by 2 bases, leaving 13 bases between them. CDR1 and CDR2 (germline): MDHEN, SYDVKM. The CDR3 contains 16 residues. The CDR3 bases are TGTGCCAGCAGTTTAAGGAGGGGGGACGGCAATCAGCCCCAGCATTTT. It encodes CASSLRRGDGNQPQHF.

The V and J genes are TRBV7-7 and TRBJ2-7; 7 bases agree with TRBD1. The CDR3 loop spans 15 amino acids. Germline V lookup: CDR1 SSHAT, CDR2 FNYEAQ (reference sequence). Trimming at V came to 7 bases and at J to 4 bases, leaving 13 bases not matched to a gene. CDR3 sequence reads: CASTVRWTGNYEQYF. CDR3 DNA sequence: TGTGCCAGCACCGTCCGATGGACAGGAAATTACGAGCAGTACTTC.

This rearrangement joins TRBV30 to TRBJ1-1; 7 bases match TRBD1. Trimming cost V 5 bases and J 3 bases; bases outside gene matches: 6. Looked up from germline, CDR1 is GTSNPN and CDR2 is SVGIG (reference sequence). The CDR3 is made up of 13 amino acids. CDR3 nucleotides: TGTGCCTGGGACAGGGATAGGGACACTGAAGCTTTCTTT. Its protein product is CAWDRDRDTEAFF.

The rearrangement joins TRBV5-1 to TRBJ1-5; 8 nucleotides align to TRBD1. Trimming cost V 0 bases and J 6 bases; bases outside gene matches: 2. Per the germline V gene, CDR1 is SGHRS and CDR2 is YFSETQ. CDR3 length: 14 residues. CDR3: CASSLETGGQPQHF. In nucleotides, the CDR3 is TGCGCCAGCAGCTTGGAAACAGGGGGTCAGCCCCAGCATTTT.

The chain uses TRBV30 and TRBJ2-5; TRBD1 aligns across 8 bases. Germline V gives CDR1 GTSNPN, CDR2 SVGIG (reference sequence). Trimming at V came to 1 base and at J to 5 bases, leaving 3 bases not matched to a gene. The CDR3 loop spans 13 amino acids. The CDR3 loop reads CAWSGTGRETQYF. The CDR3 DNA follows: TGTGCCTGGAGTGGGACAGGGAGGGAGACCCAGTACTTC.

This chain connects TRBV7-6 to TRBJ1-1; D ambiguous. Trimming pared 4 bases from V and 1 base from J, leaving 13 bases between. The CDR3 length is 15 residues. Germline CDR1 and CDR2: SGHVS and FNYEAQ. CDR3 sequence reads: CASSSSLSQNTEAFF. The CDR3 DNA reads as TGTGCCAGCAGCTCATCCCTCTCCCAGAACACTGAAGCTTTCTTT.

This sequence joins TRBV6-6 and TRBJ2-2, with TRBD2 as a possible D gene (6 bases). Trimming left V 7 bases short and J 5 bases short, with 11 bases between. The CDR3 extends over 13 amino acids. CDR1 MNHNY and CDR2 SVGAGI come from the germline V gene (reference sequence). The CDR3 nucleotides read TGTGCCAGCAAGGGGACTGTGACCGGGGAGCTGTTTTTT. Its protein is CASKGTVTGELFF.

V is TRBV6-5 and J is TRBJ2-2; 8 nucleotides match TRBD1. There are 15 residues in the CDR3. After removal of 6 bases from V and 6 bases from J, the junction contained 9 bases not matched to a gene. Germline-derived CDR1 and CDR2 are MNHEY and SVGAGI. The CDR3 DNA reads as TGTGCCAGCAGGAGGACAGGGATCGTCTCCGGGGAGCTGTTTTTT. This translates into CASRRTGIVSGELFF.

This chain uses TRBV27 with TRBJ1-2, with a weak D call TRBD1 (5 bases). From germline, CDR1 is MNHEY and CDR2 SMNVEV (reference sequence). This CDR3 has 14 amino acids. Trimming cost V 4 bases and J 7 bases, with 16 bases left between them. This CDR3 reads CASSSSGTGIGYTF. The CDR3 coding sequence is TGTGCCAGCAGTTCCTCGGGGACGGGGATTGGCTACACCTTC.

V is TRBV5-1 and J is TRBJ2-3; D remains ambiguous. The germline V and J ends were trimmed by 0 bases and 8 bases, with 10 bases remaining between them. Germline V gives CDR1 SGHRS, CDR2 YFSETQ. CDR3 size: 13 residues. The CDR3 DNA sequence: TGCGCCAGCAGCTTGGATCGGGCCAGTACGCAGTATTTT. It codes for CASSLDRASTQYF.

The chain is built from TRBV6-1 and TRBJ2-3; D is uncertain. Trimming took 7 bases from V and 5 from J, leaving 16 bases between them. Germline V gene lookup returns CDR1 MNHNS and CDR2 SASEGT. The CDR3 extends over 14 amino acids. The CDR3 DNA reads TGTGCCAGCACTCCCACATCGGCTAAAGATACGCAGTATTTT. This encodes CASTPTSAKDTQYF.

The rearrangement joins TRBV7-6 to TRBJ1-2, with D unresolved. Germline CDR1 SGHVS, CDR2 FNYEAQ. CDR3 length: 13 residues. Trimming shortened V by 5 bases and J by 2 bases, and 9 bases separated the two germline ends. DNA for the CDR3: TGTGCCAGCAGCCCGGACGTGAACTATGGCTACACCTTC. As protein: CASSPDVNYGYTF.